This T cell receptor (beta chain) was found in a study of blood T cell repertoires in COVID-19. The overall study: PBMCs, B-cell-depleted T cells, or T cells provided the cDNA or gDNA that made up the material.

Original data processing: For nucleated cells, counts were estimated from reference gene primer amplification. This table comes from immunoSEQ multiplex PCR, and its TCRdb copy is limited to in-frame clones, with some not included. That table gives V, J and clone size, and the DNA gave D and trimming. The sample comprises about 190,000 clones, roughly 86% of which are singletons, and less than 3% rests with the top ten. The germline CDR1 and CDR2 sequences are SNHLY and FYNNEI. V was pared by 5 bases and J by 2 bases, with 11 bases of the junction left unmatched. The CDR3 length is 17 residues. The J gene is TRBJ1-5, the V gene TRBV2; the match to TRBD1 covers 8 bases. The receptor was derived from a man in his forties or fifties with active or convalescent COVID-19. Sequencing used peripheral blood. DNA of the CDR3: TGTGCCAGCAGTCCAACTCTAGGACAGGGCGGCAATCAGCCCCAGCATTTT. Protein: CASSPTLGQGGNQPQHF.